These 5 T cell receptor beta chains originate from one sample sequenced in a study of T cell responses to AZD1222 COVID-19 vaccine (dated by TCRdb to the early 2020s). The time point label for this specimen denotes: about 28 days (+/-7) after the second vaccine dose. The protocol used for the library was the immunoSEQ multiplex PCR assay. The clones in this table, taken by TCRdb from immuneACCESS, are in-frame only. Not every clone is retained; where verified, under half of the shortfall comes from an unresolved V gene, and the cause of the rest is unknown. The sample includes about 160,000 clones, with 92% observed a single time. The biggest ten clones account for 1% to 1.4% of the sample. Sequences were derived from peripheral blood, sampled 28 days after the second AZD1222 dose. These receptors all come from an adult who received the AZD1222 COVID-19 vaccine.

The chain has TRBV7-8 and TRBJ1-5, with D uncertain. Germline V gene data show CDR1 as SGHVS and CDR2 as FQNEAQ. CDR3 length: 15 amino acids. Trimming stripped 0 bases from V and 7 bases from J, with 13 bases between. DNA for the CDR3: TGTGCCAGCAGCTTAGCGAGAACCCGGCGGCAGCCCCAGCATTTT. It translates to CASSLARTRRQPQHF.

This clone was detected only once. The gene calls are TRBV5-4 and TRBJ2-1; 8 nucleotides match TRBD2. Germline CDR1 and CDR2: SGHNT and YYREEE (reference sequence). This CDR3 comprises 16 residues. Trimming at V came to 4 bases and at J to 4 bases, leaving 10 bases not matched to a gene. CDR3 nucleotide sequence: TGTGCCAGCAGCCGCTCGGGGGGCGGGGGGTACAATGAGCAGTTCTTC. Translated: CASSRSGGGGYNEQFF.

The rearrangement joins TRBV13 to TRBJ2-2; perhaps TRBD2 as D (5 bases). V lost 3 bases to trimming and J lost 1 base, with 9 bases between them. This CDR3 contains 15 residues. From germline, CDR1 is PRHDT and CDR2 FYEKMQ (reference sequence). The CDR3 DNA follows: TGTGCCAGCAGCTTCAGACGGGGGAACACCGGGGAGCTGTTTTTT. As protein: CASSFRRGNTGELFF.

The rearrangement uses TRBV15 and TRBJ2-1; 10 bases align to TRBD2. Trimming cost V 0 bases and J 4 bases; bases outside gene matches: 3. The CDR3 totals 16 residues. The germline gives CDR1 LNHNV, CDR2 YYDKDF (reference sequence). CDR3 sequence (DNA): TGTGCCACCAGCAGAGAAGGAGCGGGGGGGTACAATGAGCAGTTCTTC. It specifies CATSREGAGGYNEQFF. The whole variable domain, remainder taken from reference TRBV15 and TRBJ2-1, is DAMVIQNPRYQVTQFGKPVTLSCSQTLNHNVMYWYQQKSSQAPKLLFHYYDKDFNNEADTPDNFQSRRPNTSFCFLDIRSPGLGDTAMYLCATSREGAGGYNEQFFGPGTRLTVL.

The V call is TRBV3-1 (or the pseudogene TRBV3-2), the J call TRBJ1-2, with no clear D. The ends were cut back, 0 bases at V and 5 bases at J, with 13 bases in the middle. The CDR3 loop spans 15 amino acids. Germline V CDR1 and CDR2: LGHDT, YNNKEL (reference sequence). The CDR3 loop is CASSQDYLIRYGYTF. As DNA, the CDR3 is TGTGCCAGCAGCCAAGATTATTTAATTCGGTATGGCTACACCTTC.